This T cell receptor (beta chain) comes out of a study of CXCR3-negative and CXCR3-positive naive CD8 T cells. The TRB cDNA libraries were prepared by 5' RACE with UMI labels. Each CDR3 protein gets one entry in TCRdb, which reprocessed the 5' RACE reads and gives no DNA. This repertoire comprises about 98,000 distinct CDR3 sequences; its ten largest clones make up less than 0.85%. Per the germline V gene, CDR1 is MNHEY and CDR2 is SMNVEV (reference sequence). The CDR3 runs to 14 residues. Turning to this clonotype: The antigen is not known.

General study points: For naive cells, CXCR3-negative and CXCR3-positive subsets had similar TRBV-TRBJ usage; for memory cells, usage differed. More hydrophobic TRB CDR3s occurred in CXCR3-positive than in CXCR3-negative naive cells. In both naive subsets diversity was comparably high, whereas memory CD8+ cells showed much lower diversity.

Sequences were obtained from naive CXCR3+ CD8+ T cells from blood. The sample's subset: CD45RO-CCR7+CD27+CD95- naive CD8+ T cells expressing CXCR3 (TNR3+). The sequence was collected from a human donor in good health. Some clones in this sample may be carry-over from other donors' samples. The chain joins TRBV27 to TRBJ2-5. The CDR3 loop is CARGTDRNQETQYF.